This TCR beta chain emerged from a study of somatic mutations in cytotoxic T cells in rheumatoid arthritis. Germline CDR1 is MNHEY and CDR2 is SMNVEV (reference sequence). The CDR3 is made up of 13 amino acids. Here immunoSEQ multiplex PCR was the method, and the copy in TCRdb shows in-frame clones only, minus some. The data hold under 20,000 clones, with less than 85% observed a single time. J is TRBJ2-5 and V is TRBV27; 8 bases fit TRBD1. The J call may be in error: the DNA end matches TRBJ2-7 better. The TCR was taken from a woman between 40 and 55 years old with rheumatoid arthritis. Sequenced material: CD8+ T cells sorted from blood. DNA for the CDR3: TGTGCCACGAGCCAGGGGGCGCGGTACGAGCAGTACTTC. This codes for CATSQGARYEQYF.